The rows below give T cell receptor beta chains drawn from one sample of a study of T cell responses to AZD1222 COVID-19 vaccine. Clones were read by immunoSEQ multiplex PCR, and TCRdb kept only the in-frame ones, dropping some. The data show tens of thousands of clones, with 88% seen just once and about 7% held by the top ten. The material sequenced was peripheral blood, taken 28 days after the second AZD1222 dose. The source is an adult who received the AZD1222 COVID-19 vaccine. Both conserved end residues are part of each CDR3. Fields, in order: V gene, CDR3 protein.

TRBV11-1 | CASSFGLVPNEQFF
TRBV9 | CASSLHPGAGNTEAFF
TRBV7-2 | CASSLALGPETQYF
TRBV28 | CASSPPGSYNSPLHF
TRBV27 | CASSSPPPTGYDYEQYF
TRBV5-1 | CASNREGAYNEQFF
TRBV18 | CASSPIAGGPGEQFF
TRBV18 | CASSPGGRQETQYF
TRBV6-1 | CASSGPGHVGRLYNSPLHF
TRBV4-2 | CASSLAQVGGGYTF
TRBV7-8 | CASSRTRLFTDTQYF
TRBV6-5 | CASSPTRNSPLHF
TRBV5-1 | CASSLTKDLPNSPLHF
TRBV5-6 | CASSFSLGTSDPGELFF
TRBV20-1 | CSASQVNSYNEQFF
TRBV2 | CASSNKMNTEAFF
TRBV3-1/TRBV3-2 | CASSQGLHSYNEQFF